These 6 T cell receptor beta chains were all obtained from the same sample, sequenced in a study of blood T cells in healthy people across ages. Primed by a sample-barcoded 5' primer and a J-beta primer mix, a second PCR proceeded for about 6 to 11 cycles. MiXCR, run by TCRdb on the 5' RACE reads, gives a single entry per CDR3 protein. This sample has about 1.4 million distinct CDR3 sequences; 59% occur once, and the top ten carry 6.7%. Specimen: blood. The source is a man between 18 and 35 years old in good health.

This clonotype showed up just a few times. The chain couples TRBV4-1 to TRBJ2-3, with D unclear. Looked up from germline, CDR1 is MGHRA and CDR2 is YSYEKL. The CDR3 consists of 14 residues. With 1 base removed from V and 0 bases from J, the gap between germline ends came to 5 bases. The CDR3 loop reads CASSQVDSTDTQYF. Here the CDR3 DNA reads TGCGCCAGCAGCCAAGTCGACAGCACAGATACGCAGTATTTT.

This sequence joins TRBV7-9 and TRBJ2-5; D gene ambiguous. Trimming left V 4 bases short and J 1 base short, with 10 bases between. In germline, CDR1 is SEHNR, CDR2 FQNEAQ (reference sequence). This CDR3 is built from 14 residues. CDR3 coding DNA: TGTGCCAGCAGCTCTAGACTTGTCCAAGAGACCCAGTACTTC. It yields the protein CASSSRLVQETQYF. Full variable domain (rest looked up from reference TRBV7-9 and TRBJ2-5): DTGVSQNPRHKITKRGQNVTFRCDPISEHNRLYWYRQTLGQGPEFLTYFQNEAQLEKSRLLSDRFSAERPKGSFSTLEIQRTEQGDSAMYLCASSSRLVQETQYFGPGTRLLVL.

This clonotype was seen a few times. The rearrangement uses TRBV5-1 and TRBJ2-7; TRBD2 aligns across 9 bases. This CDR3 is 15 amino acids long. J was trimmed by 0 bases and V by 4 bases; bases with no gene match: 5. CDR1 and CDR2 from the germline V gene are SGHRS and YFSETQ. CDR3 amino acids: CASSLTSGYSYEQYF. CDR3 DNA sequence: TGCGCCAGCAGCCTTACTAGCGGGTACTCCTACGAGCAGTACTTC. Using reference TRBV5-1 and TRBJ2-7 for the parts outside the CDR3, the full variable domain is KAGVTQTPRYLIKTRGQQVTLSCSPISGHRSVSWYQQTPGQGLQFLFEYFSETQRNKGNFPGRFSGRQFSNSRSEMNVSTLELGDSALYLCASSLTSGYSYEQYFGPGTRLTVT.

In this sample, this clonotype turned up once. The chain employs TRBV27 and TRBJ2-3; D uncertain. The CDR3 is 15 residues long. In germline, CDR1 is MNHEY, CDR2 SMNVEV (reference sequence). Trimming shortened V by 6 bases and J by 1 base, and 14 bases separated the two germline ends. The CDR3 DNA sequence: TGTGCCAGCAGCCGCGGACGGAGTGGCACAGATACGCAGTATTTT. Translation: CASSRGRSGTDTQYF.

V is TRBV12-3 or TRBV12-4 and J is TRBJ2-5; D ambiguous. The V end was cut by 6 bases, the J end by 0 bases, with 14 bases between. This CDR3 spans 15 amino acids. CDR3 amino acids: CASSRRLGYQETQYF. CDR3 nucleotides: TGTGCCAGCAGCCGGCGCTTGGGATACCAAGAGACCCAGTACTTC.

This clonotype was seen only once. J is TRBJ2-3 and V is TRBV5-6; TRBD2 might be the D (6 bases). V was pared by 5 bases and J by 2 bases, with 27 bases between. Germline assignment: CDR1 SGHDT and CDR2 YYEEEE. This CDR3 has 19 amino acids. CDR3 sequence reads: CASRGLVGDLSAFTDTQYF. DNA of the CDR3: TGTGCCAGCAGGGGTTTAGTGGGGGACTTGTCGGCCTTCACAGATACGCAGTATTTT.